One sample yielded the 28 T cell receptor beta chains listed below, sequenced in a study of blood T cell repertoires in COVID-19. The protocol was immunoSEQ multiplex PCR, while the TCRdb copy is restricted to in-frame clones and leaves out a portion. The sample includes roughly 55,000 clones, more than 60% of them seen just once. Input material: peripheral blood. Receptors were obtained from a human donor in a cohort sampled during active COVID-19.

By its share, this clone is medium-sized. CDR3 bases: TGCGCCAGCAGCCCACGGGACTTCGACAATGAGCAGTTCTTC. It specifies CASSPRDFDNEQFF. The chain uses TRBV4-3 and TRBJ2-1; perhaps TRBD2 as D (6 bases). The germline V gene has CDR1 LGHNA and CDR2 YSLEER. This CDR3 has 14 amino acids. Trimming cost V 4 bases and J 5 bases, with 12 bases left between them.

In regard to this clone: Other DNA variants within this sample encode the same CDR3. This chain joins TRBV7-9 and TRBJ1-2, with D perhaps TRBD1 (5 bases). There are 14 residues in the CDR3. CDR1 and CDR2 (germline): SEHNR, FQNEAQ (reference sequence). Trimming left V 5 bases short and J 8 bases short, with 18 bases between. The CDR3 DNA sequence: TGTGCCAGCAGCCCCCGGGTCAGGGAGGGCGGCTACACCTTC. Protein: CASSPRVREGGYTF.

V is TRBV5-1 and J is TRBJ2-3, with a weak D call TRBD2 (7 bases). Germline V gene sequence: CDR1 SGHRS, CDR2 YFSETQ. Trimming removed 7 bases from V and 1 base from J, with 16 bases in between. This CDR3 is 15 amino acids long. For the CDR3, the DNA is TGCGCCAGCGGACCTGGGGGGGCGGGCACAGATACGCAGTATTTT. This codes for CASGPGGAGTDTQYF.

V is TRBV5-5 and J is TRBJ2-1, with D maybe TRBD1 (5 bases). The germline V gene encodes CDR1 SGHKS and CDR2 YYEKEE (reference sequence). This CDR3 region has 15 residues. Trimming shortened V by 2 bases and J by 0 bases, and 9 bases separated the two germline ends. The CDR3 sequence is CASSLGAPSYNEQFF. In DNA, the CDR3 is TGTGCCAGCAGCTTAGGGGCGCCCTCCTACAATGAGCAGTTCTTC.

The chain carries TRBV18 and TRBJ1-5; 8 nucleotides line up with TRBD1. Trimming cost V 2 bases and J 7 bases; bases outside gene matches: 7. Germline CDR1 and CDR2: KGHSH and LQKENI. The CDR3 is 15 residues long. CDR3 in amino acids: CASSPGQGRDQPQHF. DNA of the CDR3: TGTGCCAGCTCACCAGGACAGGGTAGGGACCAGCCCCAGCATTTT.

This clone was seen a single time. The chain carries TRBV6-5 and TRBJ2-5; perhaps TRBD1 as D (5 bases). Germline values: CDR1 MNHEY, CDR2 SVGAGI. The CDR3 loop spans 14 amino acids. Trimming took off 2 bases at V and 1 base at J, with 8 bases between the two ends. CDR3 sequence reads: CASSYGDSQETQYF. As DNA, the CDR3 is TGTGCCAGCAGTTACGGCGACAGCCAAGAGACCCAGTACTTC.

The V gene is TRBV19, the J gene TRBJ2-1; 9 nucleotides agree with TRBD2. The length of the CDR3 is 14 residues. The germline CDR1 and CDR2 sequences are LNHDA and SQIVND (reference sequence). V shed 5 bases, J shed 4 bases, and the junction held 3 bases outside the gene matches. The CDR3 loop is CASSRLAEYNEQFF. The CDR3 DNA reads as TGTGCCAGTAGTCGACTAGCGGAATACAATGAGCAGTTCTTC.

CDR3 nucleotide sequence: TGTGCCATCGACGGGGGGAGAGATACGCAGTATTTT. Translation: CAIDGGRDTQYF. The rearrangement uses TRBV10-3 and TRBJ2-3; 7 bases line up with TRBD2. V lost 8 bases and J lost 5; bases outside the gene matches: 4. The CDR3 extends over 12 amino acids. From germline, CDR1 is ENHRY and CDR2 SYGVKD.

J is TRBJ2-1 and V is TRBV10-3, with 8 nucleotides matching TRBD2. The CDR3 consists of 16 residues. In germline, CDR1 is ENHRY, CDR2 SYGVKD. The V and J ends lost 4 bases and 3 bases, in that order; junction bases with no gene match: 8. CDR3 residues: CAISGNSGVYYNEQFF. The CDR3 nucleotides read TGTGCCATCAGTGGCAATAGCGGGGTTTACTACAATGAGCAGTTCTTC.

By frequency in the sample, this clone is medium-sized. This chain joins TRBV3-1 (or the pseudogene TRBV3-2) and TRBJ1-1; weak D call: TRBD1 (6 bases). Between the trimmed V and J ends, which lost 1 base and 9 bases, there was a span of 12 bases. Germline V gene data show CDR1 as LGHDT and CDR2 as YNNKEL (reference sequence). The length of the CDR3 is 13 residues. The DNA for the CDR3 is TGTGCCAGCAGCCAAGTGGACAGTGAAAAAGCTTTCTTT. Amino acids: CASSQVDSEKAFF.

The chain recombines TRBV29-1 with TRBJ2-1, with 14 nucleotides matching TRBD2. The junction had 6 bases not matched to a gene; V was cut back by 5 bases and J by 9 bases. Germline assignment: CDR1 SQVTM and CDR2 ANQGSEA. This CDR3 has 14 residues. CDR3 coding DNA: TGCAGCGTTCCTAGACTAGCGGGAGGGCTTGAGCAGTTCTTC. The encoded protein is CSVPRLAGGLEQFF.

This clone has only a few counts. This CDR3 is CASSLFQNNEQFF. CDR3 in DNA: TGTGCCAGCAGCTTATTTCAGAACAATGAGCAGTTCTTC. The genes are TRBV7-2 and TRBJ2-1; D gene uncertain. The CDR3 has 13 residues. Trimming left V 2 bases short and J 5 bases short, with 7 bases between. The germline V gene has CDR1 SGHTA and CDR2 FQGNSA.

CDR3 sequence (DNA): TGCGCCAGCAGCCCGGGGACTAGCGGGAGCCTAAGCTACGAGCAGTACTTC. This encodes CASSPGTSGSLSYEQYF. This rearrangement joins TRBV4-3 to TRBJ2-7, with 14 bases identical to TRBD2. This CDR3 has 17 amino acids. The V gene end was trimmed by 4 bases and the J gene end by 3 bases; junction bases not matched to a gene: 8. CDR1 and CDR2 from the germline V gene are LGHNA and YSLEER.

This chain joins TRBV7-8 and TRBJ1-2; 11 bases fit TRBD1. The CDR3 loop spans 18 amino acids. After removal of 3 bases from V and 6 bases from J, the junction contained 15 bases not matched to a gene. Germline CDR1 reads SGHVS; CDR2 reads FQNEAQ. CDR3 protein: CASSFATRQGQGADGYTF. DNA for the CDR3: TGTGCCAGCAGCTTCGCAACTCGGCAAGGACAGGGGGCTGATGGCTACACCTTC.

The J gene is TRBJ2-1, the V gene TRBV14; 11 bases align to TRBD2. The junction had 6 bases not matched to a gene; V was cut back by 1 base and J by 10 bases. CDR3 length: 15 residues. The germline V gene encodes CDR1 SGHDN and CDR2 FVKESK. The DNA of the CDR3 is TGTGCCAGCAGCCAAGGACTAGCGGGAACGGGGGAGCAGTTCTTC. Translating it yields CASSQGLAGTGEQFF.

This clone has more than one count but fewer than ten. The chain combines TRBV28 with TRBJ1-6, with 11 bases identical to TRBD1. Germline CDR1 is MDHEN and CDR2 is SYDVKM. This CDR3 comprises 15 residues. The ends lost 5 bases at V and 7 bases at J; junction bases unmatched: 4. As DNA, the CDR3 is TGTGCCAGCAGTCCCCGGACAGGGGGCAATTCACCCCTCCACTTT. It is translated as CASSPRTGGNSPLHF.

This clone was counted between two and nine times. The CDR3 reads CASNPDRVGGYTF. CDR3 DNA sequence: TGTGCCAGCAACCCGGACAGGGTGGGAGGCTACACCTTC. This chain joins TRBV7-2 and TRBJ1-2; 8 bases fit TRBD1. Germline values: CDR1 SGHTA, CDR2 FQGNSA. The V and J ends lost 7 bases and 8 bases, in that order; junction bases with no gene match: 9. The CDR3 is made up of 13 amino acids.

This chain connects TRBV5-1 to TRBJ2-7; TRBD2 matches 11 bases. CDR1 and CDR2 from the germline V gene are SGHRS and YFSETQ. The V gene end was trimmed by 3 bases and the J gene end by 2 bases; junction bases not matched to a gene: 4. The CDR3 runs to 15 residues. CDR3 in DNA: TGCGCCAGCAGCTATGGGACTAGCGGCACCTACGAGCAGTACTTC. This gives the protein CASSYGTSGTYEQYF.

The chain has TRBV30 and TRBJ1-3, with TRBD1 matching 9 bases. CDR3 length: 14 amino acids. Per the germline V gene, CDR1 is GTSNPN and CDR2 is SVGIG (reference sequence). Losses at the gene ends were 3 bases for V and 2 bases for J; bases not matched to a gene: 2. The CDR3: CAWRTGGAGNTIYF. The DNA for the CDR3 is TGTGCCTGGAGGACAGGGGGAGCTGGAAACACCATATATTTT.

The genes are TRBV27 and TRBJ1-2; possible D gene TRBD1, 5 bases. The length of the CDR3 is 13 residues. Trimming took 4 bases from V and 6 from J, leaving 12 bases between them. Germline CDR1 reads MNHEY; CDR2 reads SMNVEV (reference sequence). The CDR3 nucleotides are TGTGCCAGCAGTTACACGGGGGGGAATGGCTACACCTTC. It encodes CASSYTGGNGYTF.

This chain joins TRBV7-8 and TRBJ1-4; D gene unclear. Germline V gene sequence: CDR1 SGHVS, CDR2 FQNEAQ. Between the trimmed V and J ends, which lost 1 base and 5 bases, there was a span of 11 bases. This CDR3 is built from 15 residues. This chain's CDR3 is CASSLGASPNEKLFF. Written as DNA, the CDR3 is TGTGCCAGCAGCTTAGGAGCCTCCCCGAATGAAAAACTGTTTTTT. Based on the CDR3 plus reference TRBV7-8 and TRBJ1-4, the full variable domain is GAGVSQSPRYKVAKRGQDVALRCDPISGHVSLFWYQQALGQGPEFLTYFQNEAQLDKSGLPSDRFFAERPEGSVSTLKIQRTQQEDSAVYLCASSLGASPNEKLFFGSGTQLSVL.

This clone was detected a few times. Distinct nucleotide sequences in the sample also encode this CDR3. The V and J genes are TRBV29-1 and TRBJ2-5; 8 nucleotides match TRBD1. With 4 bases clipped from V and 5 bases from J, the junction kept 6 bases outside the gene matches. Germline V gene sequence: CDR1 SQVTM, CDR2 ANQGSEA. This CDR3 contains 13 residues. For the CDR3, the DNA is TGCAGCGTTGGCAGGGGGCTTCTCGAGACCCAGTACTTC. It is translated as CSVGRGLLETQYF. The whole variable domain, remainder taken from reference TRBV29-1 and TRBJ2-5, is SAVISQKPSRDICQRGTSLTIQCQVDSQVTMMFWYRQQPGQSLTLIATANQGSEATYESGFVIDKFPISRPNLTFSTLTVSNMSPEDSSIYLCSVGRGLLETQYFGPGTRLLVL.

V usage is TRBV7-2 and J usage is TRBJ2-5; D possibly corresponds to TRBD1 (6 bases). The CDR3 contains 14 residues. Germline V gene sequence: CDR1 SGHTA, CDR2 FQGNSA. V was cut by 5 bases and J by 5 bases, with 15 bases left in between. CDR3 coding DNA: TGTGCCAGCAGCCCCCCCGGGACAACGGAGACCCAGTACTTC. Its protein is CASSPPGTTETQYF.

This clone has a handful of counts. V is TRBV2 and J is TRBJ1-6, with D hard to call. Germline CDR1 SNHLY, CDR2 FYNNEI. The CDR3 extends over 13 amino acids. V lost 3 bases and J 3 bases, leaving 3 bases between the germline ends. The CDR3 bases are TGTGCCAGCAGTGATAACTATAATTCACCCCTCCACTTT. It encodes CASSDNYNSPLHF.

The chain combines TRBV21-1 with TRBJ2-7; TRBD2 is the table's D call, not checked against the DNA. TRBV21-1 is a known pseudogene. The CDR3 has 15 residues. The CDR3 region is CASSKVPGASYEQYF. The CDR3, as DNA: TGTGCCAGCAGCAAAGTCCCGGGTGCGTCCTACGAGCAGTACTTC.

This chain uses TRBV7-9 with TRBJ2-7; possible D gene TRBD1, 6 bases. V lost 6 bases and J 1 base, leaving 13 bases between the germline ends. There are 14 residues in the CDR3. The germline CDR1 and CDR2 sequences are SEHNR and FQNEAQ (reference sequence). This CDR3 reads CASSSQGLSYEQYF. CDR3 DNA sequence: TGTGCCAGCAGTTCGCAGGGGCTGTCCTACGAGCAGTACTTC.

V is TRBV7-3 and J is TRBJ1-6; 10 nucleotides agree with TRBD1. Looked up from germline, CDR1 is SGHTA and CDR2 is FQGTGA. Trimming cost V 5 bases and J 7 bases; bases outside gene matches: 5. This CDR3 is built from 15 residues. CDR3 amino acids: CASSLRQGANSPLHF. CDR3 bases: TGTGCCAGCAGCCTCAGACAGGGGGCCAATTCACCCCTCCACTTT.

The V and J genes are TRBV7-9 and TRBJ1-2; the match to TRBD1 covers 8 bases. The CDR3 is 13 amino acids. After removal of 1 base from V and 7 bases from J, the junction contained 2 bases not matched to a gene. The germline gives CDR1 SEHNR, CDR2 FQNEAQ (reference sequence). The DNA of the CDR3 is TGTGCCAGCAGCTTAGGGACAGGGTTTGGCTACACCTTC. This gives the protein CASSLGTGFGYTF.